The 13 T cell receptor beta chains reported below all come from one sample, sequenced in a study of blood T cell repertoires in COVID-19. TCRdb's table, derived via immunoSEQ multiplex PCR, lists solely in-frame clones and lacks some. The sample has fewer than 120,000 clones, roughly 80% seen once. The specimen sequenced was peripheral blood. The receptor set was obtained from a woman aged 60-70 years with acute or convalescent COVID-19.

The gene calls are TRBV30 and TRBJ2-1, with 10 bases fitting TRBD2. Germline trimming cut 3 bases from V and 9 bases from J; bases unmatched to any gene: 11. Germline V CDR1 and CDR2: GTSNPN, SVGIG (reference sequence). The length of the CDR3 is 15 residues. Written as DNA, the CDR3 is TGTGCCTGGAGGCGAACTAGCGGGAAATGGAGTGAGCAGTTCTTC. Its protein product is CAWRRTSGKWSEQFF.

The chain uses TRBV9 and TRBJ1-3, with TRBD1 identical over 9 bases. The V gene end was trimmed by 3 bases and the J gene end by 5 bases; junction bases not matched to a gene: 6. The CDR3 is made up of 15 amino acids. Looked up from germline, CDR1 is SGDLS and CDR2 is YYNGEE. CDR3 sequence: CASSAGGQGRNTIYF. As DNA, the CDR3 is TGTGCCAGCAGCGCAGGGGGACAGGGCAGAAACACCATATATTTT.

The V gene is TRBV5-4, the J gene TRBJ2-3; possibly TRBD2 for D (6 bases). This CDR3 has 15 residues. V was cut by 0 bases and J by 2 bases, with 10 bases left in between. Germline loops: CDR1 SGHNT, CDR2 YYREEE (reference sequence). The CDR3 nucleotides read TGTGCCAGCAGCTTGGCCGGGGGAATCACAGATACGCAGTATTTT. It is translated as CASSLAGGITDTQYF.

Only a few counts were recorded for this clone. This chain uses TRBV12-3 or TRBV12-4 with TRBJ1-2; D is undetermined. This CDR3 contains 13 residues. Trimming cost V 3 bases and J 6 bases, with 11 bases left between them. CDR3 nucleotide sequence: TGTGCCAGCAGTTTCAATAAGCGGGATGGCTACACCTTC. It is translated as CASSFNKRDGYTF.

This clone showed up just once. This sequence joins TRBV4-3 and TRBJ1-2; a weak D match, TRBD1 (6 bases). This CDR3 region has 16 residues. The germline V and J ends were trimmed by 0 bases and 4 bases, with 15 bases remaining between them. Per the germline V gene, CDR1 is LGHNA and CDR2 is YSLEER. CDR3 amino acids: CASSQDTGKGGYGYTF. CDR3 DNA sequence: TGCGCCAGCAGCCAAGATACAGGGAAAGGGGGCTATGGCTACACCTTC.

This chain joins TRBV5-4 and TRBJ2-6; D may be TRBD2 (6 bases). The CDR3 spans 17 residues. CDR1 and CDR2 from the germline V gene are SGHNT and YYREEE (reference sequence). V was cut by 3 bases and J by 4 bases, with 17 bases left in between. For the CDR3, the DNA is TGTGCCAGCAGCTCCGGGGGTTCTGGGGCCGGGGCCAACGTCCTGACTTTC. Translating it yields CASSSGGSGAGANVLTF.

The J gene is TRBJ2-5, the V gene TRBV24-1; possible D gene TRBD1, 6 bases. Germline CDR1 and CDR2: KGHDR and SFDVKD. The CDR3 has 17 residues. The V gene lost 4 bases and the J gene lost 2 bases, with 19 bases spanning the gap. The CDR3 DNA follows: TGTGCCACCAGTGACGCAACCCTGACAGGACGACAAGAGACCCAGTACTTC. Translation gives CATSDATLTGRQETQYF.

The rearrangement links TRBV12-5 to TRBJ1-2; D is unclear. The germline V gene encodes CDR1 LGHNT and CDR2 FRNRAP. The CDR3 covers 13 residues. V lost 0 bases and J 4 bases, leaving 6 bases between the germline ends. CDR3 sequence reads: CASGLVPGYGYTF. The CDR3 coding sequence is TGTGCTAGTGGTTTGGTCCCGGGCTATGGCTACACCTTC.

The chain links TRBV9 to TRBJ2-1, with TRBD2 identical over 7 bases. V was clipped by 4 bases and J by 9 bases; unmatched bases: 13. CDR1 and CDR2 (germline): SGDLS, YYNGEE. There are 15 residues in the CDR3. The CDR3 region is CASSPQGGASTEQFF. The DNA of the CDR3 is TGTGCCAGCAGCCCCCAGGGAGGGGCCAGTACTGAGCAGTTCTTC.

CDR3 amino acids: CASSLAGAVEANYGYTF. CDR3 DNA: TGTGCCAGCAGCTTAGCAGGGGCAGTGGAAGCTAACTATGGCTACACCTTC. The chain combines TRBV7-9 with TRBJ1-2; D may be TRBD1 (5 bases). Germline loops: CDR1 SEHNR, CDR2 FQNEAQ (reference sequence). The CDR3 runs to 17 residues. Trimming pared 0 bases from V and 0 bases from J, leaving 14 bases between.

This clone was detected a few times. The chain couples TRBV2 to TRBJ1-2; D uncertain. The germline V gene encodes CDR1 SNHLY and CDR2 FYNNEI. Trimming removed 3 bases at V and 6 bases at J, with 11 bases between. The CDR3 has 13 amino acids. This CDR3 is CASSEVGPNGYTF. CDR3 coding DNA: TGTGCCAGCAGTGAGGTGGGCCCCAATGGCTACACCTTC.

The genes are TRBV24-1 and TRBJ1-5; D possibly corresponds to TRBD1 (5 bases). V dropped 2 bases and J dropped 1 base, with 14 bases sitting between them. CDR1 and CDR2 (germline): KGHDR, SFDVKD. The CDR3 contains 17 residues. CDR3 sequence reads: CATSDSGTGESNQPQHF. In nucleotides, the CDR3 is TGTGCCACCAGTGATTCCGGGACGGGGGAGAGCAATCAGCCCCAGCATTTT.

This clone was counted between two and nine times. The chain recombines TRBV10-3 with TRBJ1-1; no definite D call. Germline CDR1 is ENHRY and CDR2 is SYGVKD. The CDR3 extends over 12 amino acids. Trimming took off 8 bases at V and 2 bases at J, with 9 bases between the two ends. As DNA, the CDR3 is TGTGCCATCGGCTTTATAAACACTGAAGCTTTCTTT. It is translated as CAIGFINTEAFF.